This T cell receptor (beta chain) came from a study of T cell responses to AZD1222 COVID-19 vaccine. Some clones are missing from TCRdb's copy, which holds only in-frame ones; the method was immunoSEQ multiplex PCR. This sample carries over 100,000 clones, around nine tenths of them seen once, and the ten largest clones take 6% to 7.5%. The CDR3 is made up of 13 amino acids. V lost 4 bases to trimming and J lost 0 bases, with 5 bases between them. From germline, CDR1 is LGHDT and CDR2 YNNKEL (reference sequence). The origin of this receptor is an adult in good health. Sample: peripheral blood, taken on day 0 of AZD1222 vaccination. V usage is TRBV3-1 (or the pseudogene TRBV3-2) and J usage is TRBJ2-3, with a possible D match to TRBD2 (5 bases). CDR3 in DNA: TGTGCCAGCAGCCTAGCGAGCACAGATACGCAGTATTTT. Translating it yields CASSLASTDTQYF.